The 14 T cell receptor beta chains reported below all come from one sample, sequenced in a study of T cells in localized non-small cell lung cancer. TCRdb keeps only in-frame clones here, not all; method: immunoSEQ multiplex PCR. The sample holds some 5,000 clones, 25% to 35% seen once. Here the sequenced sample was lung tumor tissue, taken before any cancer treatment. The origin of the receptors is a man between 40 and 75 years old with stage II lung adenocarcinoma.

The sample holds a few counts of this clone. The CDR3 loop reads CASSSSRAGELSSYNEQFF. The DNA for the CDR3 is TGTGCCAGCAGCTCATCTAGAGCGGGAGAATTGAGTTCCTACAATGAGCAGTTCTTC. The rearrangement joins TRBV7-7 to TRBJ2-1, with 8 bases that match TRBD2. CDR3 length equals 19 residues. In germline, CDR1 is SSHAT, CDR2 FNYEAQ (reference sequence). The V segment lost 4 bases and the J segment 1 base; nucleotides outside the gene matches: 15.

CDR3 coding DNA: TGTGCCAGCAGCCCCAGACAGGGGGATCAGCCCCAGCATTTT. This encodes CASSPRQGDQPQHF. This sequence joins TRBV7-5 and TRBJ1-5; the table's D call TRBD1 went unverified against the DNA. TRBV7-5 is flagged as a pseudogene. The length of the CDR3 is 14 residues.

CDR3 region: CASSPRITEQFF. The CDR3 bases are TGTGCCAGCAGTCCGCGGATAACTGAGCAGTTCTTC. This chain links TRBV28 with TRBJ2-1; D is ambiguous. Germline V CDR1 and CDR2: MDHEN, SYDVKM. This CDR3 is built from 12 residues. V lost 5 bases and J 9 bases, leaving 11 bases between the germline ends. Looking up the rest from reference TRBV28 and TRBJ2-1 gives the full variable domain: DVKVTQSSRYLVKRTGEKVFLECVQDMDHENMFWYRQDPGLGLRLIYFSYDVKMKEKGDIPEGYSVSREKKERFSLILESASTNQTSMYLCASSPRITEQFFGPGTRLTVL.

This clone has ten or more counts. A junction boundary mismatches the germline segment, possibly from a read error. The chain carries TRBV6-8 and TRBJ1-2, with D tentatively TRBD1 (6 bases). CDR3 length: 15 amino acids. Germline V gene data show CDR1 as MNHGY and CDR2 as SAAAGT. CDR3 sequence reads: CASSDSADSTYGYTF. In nucleotides, the CDR3 is TGTGCCAGCAGTGACTCCGCGGACAGTACCTATGGCTACACCTTC.

This clone appeared a few times. This chain joins TRBV6-8 and TRBJ2-5, with TRBD1 identical over 8 bases. The V gene end was trimmed by 1 base and the J gene end by 5 bases; junction bases not matched to a gene: 6. The CDR3 is made up of 15 amino acids. Germline values: CDR1 MNHGY, CDR2 SAAAGT. The CDR3 sequence: CASSYYPGGSETQYF. The CDR3 region has the DNA TGTGCCAGCAGTTACTACCCAGGGGGCAGCGAGACCCAGTACTTC.

The chain has TRBV10-3 and TRBJ1-2; D not certain. The CDR3 length is 12 residues. The V gene's germline CDR1 is ENHRY and CDR2 SYGVKD. V lost 2 bases and J 5 bases, leaving 6 bases between the germline ends. CDR3 loop: CAISEVSYGYTF. Here the CDR3 DNA reads TGTGCCATCAGTGAGGTGTCATATGGCTACACCTTC.

The gene calls are TRBV29-1 and TRBJ2-3, with D possibly matching TRBD2 (8 bases). The CDR3 contains 15 residues. Germline CDR1 and CDR2: SQVTM and ANQGSEA. V lost 1 base and J lost 5, with 16 bases in between. CDR3 bases: TGCAGCGTTGAAGGCAGGGGGACTAGTAGAGATACGCAGTATTTT. This gives the protein CSVEGRGTSRDTQYF.

This sequence joins TRBV28 and TRBJ2-1; 9 bases line up with TRBD2. With 7 bases clipped from V and 3 bases from J, the junction kept 7 bases outside the gene matches. This CDR3 has 15 amino acids. The V gene's germline CDR1 is MDHEN and CDR2 SYDVKM. CDR3 amino acids: CASMHTSGFYNEQFF. In DNA form, the CDR3 reads TGTGCCAGCATGCACACTAGCGGGTTCTACAATGAGCAGTTCTTC.

The V call is TRBV29-1, the J call TRBJ1-2, with 9 bases fitting TRBD1. The CDR3 runs 15 residues. Germline CDR1 is SQVTM and CDR2 is ANQGSEA. V trimming: 6 bases; J trimming: 4 bases; junction bases outside the gene matches: 12. The CDR3, as DNA: TGCAGCGTGGACAGCCGGGACAGGGATTTCTATGGCTACACCTTC. Translated, it gives CSVDSRDRDFYGYTF.

The rearrangement joins TRBV28 to TRBJ2-4; D perhaps matches TRBD2 (5 bases). Germline V gene lookup returns CDR1 MDHEN and CDR2 SYDVKM. The ends were cut back, 6 bases at V and 0 bases at J, with 12 bases in the middle. This CDR3 has 15 residues. The CDR3 sequence is CASRVATIAKNIQYF. The CDR3 coding sequence is TGTGCCAGCAGAGTAGCGACAATAGCCAAAAACATTCAGTACTTC.

V is TRBV25-1 and J is TRBJ1-3; 9 positions match TRBD1. V shed 3 bases and J 5 bases; nucleotides not matched to a gene: 5. The CDR3 totals 15 residues. In germline, CDR1 is MGHDK, CDR2 SYGVNS. CDR3 in amino acids: CASSDWDRERNTIYF. The CDR3 nucleotides read TGTGCCAGCAGTGATTGGGACAGGGAACGAAACACCATATATTTT.

This clone was seen a few times. The rearrangement links TRBV6-4 to TRBJ2-5; a weak D match, TRBD1 (6 bases). Germline V gene sequence: CDR1 MRHNA, CDR2 SNTAGT. Trimming took off 8 bases at V and 5 bases at J, with 18 bases between the two ends. This CDR3 has 14 residues. The chain's CDR3 is CASVVGGEGETQYF. The CDR3, as DNA: TGTGCCAGCGTCGTTGGGGGCGAAGGGGAGACCCAGTACTTC.

V and J are TRBV9 and TRBJ2-2; possible D gene TRBD2, 6 bases. Trimming took 2 bases from V and 4 from J, leaving 21 bases between them. Germline V CDR1 and CDR2: SGDLS, YYNGEE. The CDR3 consists of 18 residues. CDR3 nucleotides: TGTGCCAGCAGCGTCTCTGGAGGGGCCGGAGGAAGCACCGGGGAGCTGTTTTTT. It encodes CASSVSGGAGGSTGELFF.

CDR3 protein: CSVGRGGNEQFF. The CDR3 DNA sequence: TGCAGCGTTGGGCGGGGCGGGAATGAGCAGTTCTTC. V is TRBV29-1 and J is TRBJ2-1; maybe TRBD2 (6 bases). From germline, CDR1 is SQVTM and CDR2 ANQGSEA. The ends were cut back, 4 bases at V and 7 bases at J, with 11 bases in the middle. This CDR3 has 12 amino acids.